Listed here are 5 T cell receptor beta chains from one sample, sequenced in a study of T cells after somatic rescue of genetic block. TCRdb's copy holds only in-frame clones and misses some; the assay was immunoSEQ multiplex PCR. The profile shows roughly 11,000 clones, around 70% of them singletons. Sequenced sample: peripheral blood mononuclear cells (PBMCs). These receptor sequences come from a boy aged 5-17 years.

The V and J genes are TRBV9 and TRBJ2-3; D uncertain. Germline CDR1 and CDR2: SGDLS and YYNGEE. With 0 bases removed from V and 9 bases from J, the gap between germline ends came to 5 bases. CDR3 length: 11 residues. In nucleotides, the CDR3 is TGTGCCAGCAGCGTAGCGGGCACGCAGTATTTT. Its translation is CASSVAGTQYF.

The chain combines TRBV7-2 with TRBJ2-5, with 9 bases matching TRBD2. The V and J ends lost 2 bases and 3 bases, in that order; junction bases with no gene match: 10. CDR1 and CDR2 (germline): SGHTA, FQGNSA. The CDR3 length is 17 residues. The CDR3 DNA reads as TGTGCCAGCAGCTTAAGTAGCGGGAGAGCCCCGGAAGAGACCCAGTACTTC. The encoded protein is CASSLSSGRAPEETQYF.

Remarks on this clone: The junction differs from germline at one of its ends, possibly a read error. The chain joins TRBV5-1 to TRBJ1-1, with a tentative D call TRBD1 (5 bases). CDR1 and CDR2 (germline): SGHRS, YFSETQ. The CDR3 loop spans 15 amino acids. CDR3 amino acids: CAGSLTVGWVTEAFF. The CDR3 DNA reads TGCGCCGGCAGCTTGACAGTCGGGTGGGTCACTGAAGCTTTCTTT. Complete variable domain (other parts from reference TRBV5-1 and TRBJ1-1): KAGVTQTPRYLIKTRGQQVTLSCSPISGHRSVSWYQQTPGQGLQFLFEYFSETQRNKGNFPGRFSGRQFSNSRSEMNVSTLELGDSALYLCAGSLTVGWVTEAFFGQGTRLTVV.

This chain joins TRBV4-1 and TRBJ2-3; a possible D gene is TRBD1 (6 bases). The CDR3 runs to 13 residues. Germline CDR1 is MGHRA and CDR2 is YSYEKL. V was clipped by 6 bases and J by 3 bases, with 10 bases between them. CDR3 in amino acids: CASRGTGTDTQYF. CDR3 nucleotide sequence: TGCGCCAGCAGAGGAACAGGGACAGATACGCAGTATTTT.

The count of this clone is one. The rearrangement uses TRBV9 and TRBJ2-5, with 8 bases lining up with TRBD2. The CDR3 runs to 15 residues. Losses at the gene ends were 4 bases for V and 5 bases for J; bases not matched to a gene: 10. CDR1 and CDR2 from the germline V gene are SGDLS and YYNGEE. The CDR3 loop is CASSPRGGPRETQYF. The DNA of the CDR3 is TGTGCCAGCAGCCCTCGGGGGGGCCCTCGTGAGACCCAGTACTTC.